The entry that follows covers one T cell receptor (beta chain) sequence. Its matching antigen is unknown. This record comes from a study of siplizumab effects on memory and regulatory T cells. Trimming left V 4 bases short and J 4 bases short, with 13 bases between. Germline V lookup: CDR1 SGHDN, CDR2 FVKESK. The CDR3 extends over 14 amino acids. Assaying covered about 99,000 TCR templates per sample. The table came from immunoSEQ multiplex PCR; TCRdb's copy has only in-frame clones and leaves some out. The sample holds 87,000 or so clones, approximately 95% seen once. Regarding the study as a whole: Fewer alloreactive sequences mapped to unstimulated CD4+ memory cells under siplizumab. Naive T cells appeared more varied than memory cells and looked like key alloresponse contributors.

The TCR sequence derives from a human donor in good health. The specimen was non-Treg CD4+ T cells sorted from blood. The V gene is TRBV14, the J gene TRBJ1-1; D is unresolved. The CDR3, as DNA: TGTGCCAGCAGCCTATTCCGCGGGATCACTGAAGCTTTCTTT. Its protein is CASSLFRGITEAFF.